What follows is one T cell receptor beta chain and its context. Antigen unknown. This specimen belongs to a study of cytomegalovirus exposure and HLA in healthy donors. Study-level findings and limits: In a later analysis, compared with equally common non-associated chains, HLA-associated beta chains were more expanded. One later analysis reportedly identified an Asian-associated ancestry cluster that showed fewer N-insertions than the approximately 700-donor mean.

A multiplex PCR was run with 60 Vbeta primers and 13 Jbeta primers. Assay used: immunoSEQ multiplex PCR; TCRdb lists only in-frame clones, some missing. This repertoire shows approximately 120,000 clones, 81% found once; its top ten account for 2.2%. The TCR sequence derives from a woman in her 30s in good health and CMV-seronegative. What was sequenced was PBMCs.

CDR3 region: CASSYDRDRGQVPTEAFF. The CDR3 DNA is TGTGCCAGCAGTTACGACCGGGACAGGGGGCAAGTCCCCACTGAAGCTTTCTTT. The rearrangement uses TRBV27 and TRBJ1-1, with 12 bases lining up with TRBD1. Looked up from germline, CDR1 is MNHEY and CDR2 is SMNVEV (reference sequence). The V gene end was trimmed by 4 bases and the J gene end by 4 bases; junction bases not matched to a gene: 13. This CDR3 is built from 18 residues.